A selection of T cell receptor beta chains follows, all from one sample in a study of shared T cell receptors in the human thymus. Using immunoSEQ multiplex PCR, the repertoire was profiled, and TCRdb retains in-frame clones only, with some absent. This table holds around 65,000 clones, nearly 95% found once. Source material: thymocytes. These receptors all come from a human donor. Both conserved end residues are part of each CDR3. The D gene is left open where the match is weak. Clone size is given for some rows only: seen once, a few or many times, or a class if the clone is expanded.

CDR3 protein	CDR3 DNA	V gene	J gene	D gene	clone size
CASSQAGLGRTEAFF	TGCGCCAGCAGCCAAGCTGGACTGGGGAGGACTGAAGCTTTCTTT	TRBV4-3	TRBJ1-1	.	.
CASVSGVNSSNQPQHF	TGTGCCAGCGTTTCAGGGGTGAATAGTAGCAATCAGCCCCAGCATTTT	TRBV28	TRBJ1-5	.	.
CASSRQGDAFF	TGTGCCAGCAGCCGACAGGGAGACGCTTTCTTT	TRBV6-5	TRBJ1-1	TRBD1	.
CASSTRTGKDGYTF	TGCGCCAGCAGCACCCGGACAGGGAAGGATGGCTACACCTTC	TRBV5-1	TRBJ1-2	TRBD1	.
CASTFVGEKLFF	TGTGCCAGCACTTTTGTCGGTGAAAAACTGTTTTTT	TRBV5-6	TRBJ1-4	.	.
CASSSRQGANGYTF	TGTGCCAGCAGCTCTAGACAGGGGGCGAATGGCTACACCTTC	TRBV11-2	TRBJ1-2	TRBD1	once
CASALDETQYF	TGCGCCAGCGCACTAGACGAGACCCAGTACTTC	TRBV5-1	TRBJ2-5	.	.
CASSLGQVDEQFF	TGCGCCAGCAGCTTGGGGCAGGTCGATGAGCAGTTCTTC	TRBV5-1	TRBJ2-1	.	.
CASRETSGEETQYF	TGTGCCAGCAGGGAAACTAGCGGGGAAGAGACCCAGTACTTC	TRBV2	TRBJ2-5	TRBD2	.
CASSTPPAGKEEKLFF	TGTGCCAGCAGTACACCGCCCGCGGGGAAGGAAGAAAAACTGTTTTTT	TRBV27	TRBJ1-4	.	.
CVSGGSYEQYF	TGTGTCTCGGGCGGCTCCTACGAGCAGTACTTC	TRBV27	TRBJ2-7	.	.
CASSRNRTDSGNTIYF	TGTGCCAGCAGCCGCAATCGGACAGACTCTGGAAACACCATATATTTT	TRBV27	TRBJ1-3	.	.
CASSLVPGERVYGYTF	TGTGCCAGCAGCTTGGTCCCGGGGGAACGGGTCTATGGCTACACCTTC	TRBV5-4	TRBJ1-2	.	.
CASSEMGLVFGETQYF	TGTGCCAGCAGTGAAATGGGACTAGTTTTCGGGGAGACCCAGTACTTC	TRBV6-1	TRBJ2-5	TRBD2	.
CASSAISGTIDTQYF	TGTGCCAGCAGCGCGATCTCCGGGACCATCGATACGCAGTATTTT	TRBV9	TRBJ2-3	.	.
CASSQETIVTYEQYF	TGCGCCAGCAGCCAAGAGACTATCGTTACCTACGAGCAGTACTTC	TRBV4-3	TRBJ2-7	.	.
CASSYLGQVNTGELFF	TGTGCCAGCAGTTACTTGGGACAGGTTAACACCGGGGAGCTGTTTTTT	TRBV6-5	TRBJ2-2	TRBD1	.
CASSQAGRGNEKLFF	TGCGCCAGCAGCCAAGCGGGTAGGGGTAATGAAAAACTGTTTTTT	TRBV4-1	TRBJ1-4	.	once
CASSPPGEDPNYGYTF	TGTGCCAGCTCACCACCCGGGGAGGATCCTAACTATGGCTACACCTTC	TRBV18	TRBJ1-2	.	few
CASSLGVDRTDNYGYTF	TGCGCCAGCAGCTTGGGGGTGGACAGAACTGATAACTATGGCTACACCTTC	TRBV5-1	TRBJ1-2	.	.
CATSRENRDRAPYEQYF	TGTGCCACCAGCAGGGAGAACCGGGACAGGGCCCCCTACGAGCAGTACTTC	TRBV13	TRBJ2-7	TRBD1	.
CASSWGFERETYEQYF	TGTGCCAGCAGCTGGGGTTTCGAGCGGGAAACCTACGAGCAGTACTTC	TRBV5-4	TRBJ2-7	TRBD2	.
CASSGSGGPGGETQYF	TGTGCCAGCAGTGGCAGCGGGGGGCCGGGAGGGGAGACCCAGTACTTC	TRBV25-1	TRBJ2-5	TRBD2	.
CASSLLPQKDTEAFF	TGCGCCAGCAGCTTGCTACCCCAAAAGGACACTGAAGCTTTCTTT	TRBV5-1	TRBJ1-1	.	.
CAGGRPLEQYF	TGTGCCGGGGGACGTCCCCTCGAGCAGTACTTC	TRBV19	TRBJ2-7	.	.
CASSLAPTSGASYEQYF	TGTGCCAGCAGCTTAGCCCCGACTAGCGGGGCATCCTACGAGCAGTACTTC	TRBV7-9	TRBJ2-7	TRBD2	.
CASSLAPGGYTF	TGTGCCAGCAGCTTAGCCCCGGGCGGCTACACCTTC	TRBV7-9	TRBJ1-2	.	.